The TCR beta chain described here comes from a study of Ad26.COV2.S vaccination and SARS-CoV-2 variants. Study outcomes and limitations: With respect to non-spike TCR breadth, vaccine and placebo recipients were similar.

TCRdb's table, derived via immunoSEQ multiplex PCR, lists solely in-frame clones and lacks some. Of some 420,000 clones detected, 70% to 90% appear once; the ten largest clones hold approximately 4%. Treatment given: around 19 received Ad26.COV2.S at low or high dose, single or two shots; roughly five received placebo; per-sample allocation not given. Vaccine and placebo recipients were sampled on day 63 after the first injection. This clone has a handful of counts. Its target is unknown. This CDR3 has 15 amino acids. The germline V gene has CDR1 SGHTS and CDR2 YDEGEE. Losses at the gene ends were 4 bases for V and 3 bases for J; bases not matched to a gene: 8.

This sequence was found in a person between 18 and 60 years old who received the Ad26.COV2.S COVID-19 vaccine or a placebo. This chain links TRBV5-8 with TRBJ2-3; 7 nucleotides line up with TRBD1. Sequencing used peripheral blood, obtained in a trial of Ad26.COV2.S vaccine versus placebo. CDR3 sequence (DNA): TGTGCCAGCAGCGGACGGACAGGAGAAACAGATACGCAGTATTTT. This codes for CASSGRTGETDTQYF.